A single sample gave rise to the 4 T cell receptor beta chains below, sequenced in a study of CD8+ T cells in alopecia areata. RNA, once extracted, was reverse transcribed into cDNA for use as the sequencing template. Method: immunoSEQ multiplex PCR; TCRdb's copy keeps in-frame clones and lacks some. The sample lists 100,000 to 150,000 clones; approximately 49% were seen once. Sequenced material: CD8+ T cells sorted from blood, taken at week 0. These receptors were taken from a human donor with alopecia areata.

The V gene is TRBV13, the J gene TRBJ2-1, with D possibly TRBD2 on 7 matching bases. Trimming shortened V by 0 bases and J by 0 bases, and 9 bases separated the two germline ends. Germline V CDR1 and CDR2: PRHDT, FYEKMQ (reference sequence). This CDR3 region has 16 residues. This CDR3 is CASSLGGGASYNEQFF. Here the CDR3 DNA reads TGTGCCAGCAGCTTAGGAGGGGGGGCCTCCTACAATGAGCAGTTCTTC.

V is TRBV19 and J is TRBJ2-1; 8 bases line up with TRBD2. CDR1 LNHDA and CDR2 SQIVND come from the germline V gene (reference sequence). Trimming took 4 bases from V and 8 from J; bases not matched to a gene: 10. The length of the CDR3 is 15 residues. Here the CDR3 reads CASSTRGGLVDEQFF. CDR3 sequence (DNA): TGTGCCAGTAGTACCCGGGGGGGGCTTGTGGATGAGCAGTTCTTC.

This clone was seen a single time. This chain links TRBV11-2 with TRBJ2-7; 7 bases align to TRBD1. V shed 2 bases and J 3 bases; nucleotides not matched to a gene: 7. CDR3 length equals 15 residues. Germline loops: CDR1 SGHAT, CDR2 FQNNGV. The CDR3 loop is CASSLLTGEYYEQYF. The CDR3 coding sequence is TGTGCCAGCAGCTTATTAACAGGGGAGTACTACGAGCAGTACTTC.

The V gene is TRBV11-1, the J gene TRBJ2-1; 8 bases line up with TRBD1. The CDR3 runs 15 residues. With 6 bases clipped from V and 9 bases from J, the junction kept 13 bases outside the gene matches. The germline V gene has CDR1 SGHAT and CDR2 FQDESV (reference sequence). The CDR3 sequence: CASSAGQGNLREQFF. In DNA, the CDR3 is TGTGCCAGCAGTGCCGGACAGGGCAATCTGCGTGAGCAGTTCTTC. Variable domain in full (rest from reference TRBV11-1 and TRBJ2-1): EAEVAQSPRYKITEKSQAVAFWCDPISGHATLYWYRQILGQGPELLVQFQDESVVDDSQLPKDRFSAERLKGVDSTLKIQPAELGDSAMYLCASSAGQGNLREQFFGPGTRLTVL.